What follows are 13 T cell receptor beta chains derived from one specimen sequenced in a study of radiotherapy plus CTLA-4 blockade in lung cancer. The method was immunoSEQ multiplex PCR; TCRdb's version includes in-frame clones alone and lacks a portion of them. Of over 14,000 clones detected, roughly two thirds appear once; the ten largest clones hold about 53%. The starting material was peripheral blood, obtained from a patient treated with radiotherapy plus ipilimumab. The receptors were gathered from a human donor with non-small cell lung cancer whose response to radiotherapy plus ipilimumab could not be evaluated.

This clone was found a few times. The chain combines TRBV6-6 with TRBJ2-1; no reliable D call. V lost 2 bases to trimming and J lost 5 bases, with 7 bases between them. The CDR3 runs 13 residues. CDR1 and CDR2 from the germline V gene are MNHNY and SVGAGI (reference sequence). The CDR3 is CASSYERNNEQFF. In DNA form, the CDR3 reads TGTGCCAGCAGTTACGAGAGGAACAATGAGCAGTTCTTC.

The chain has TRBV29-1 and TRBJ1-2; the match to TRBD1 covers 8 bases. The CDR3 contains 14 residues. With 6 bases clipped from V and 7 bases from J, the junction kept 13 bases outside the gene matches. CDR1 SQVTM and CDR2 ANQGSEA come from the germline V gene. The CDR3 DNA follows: TGCAGCGTCCGACAGGGGTACGAGGGGGTTGGCTACACCTTC. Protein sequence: CSVRQGYEGVGYTF.

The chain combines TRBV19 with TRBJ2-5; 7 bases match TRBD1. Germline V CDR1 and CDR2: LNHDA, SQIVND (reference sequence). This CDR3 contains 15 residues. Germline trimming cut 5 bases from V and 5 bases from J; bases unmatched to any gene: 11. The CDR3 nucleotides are TGTGCCAGTAGTGAAACACAGGGGTTTAGGGAGACCCAGTACTTC. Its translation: CASSETQGFRETQYF.

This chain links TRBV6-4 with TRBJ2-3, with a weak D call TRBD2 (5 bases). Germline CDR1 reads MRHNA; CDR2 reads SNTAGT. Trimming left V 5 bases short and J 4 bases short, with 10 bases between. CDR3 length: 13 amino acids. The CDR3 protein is CASSSGVADTQYF. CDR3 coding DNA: TGTGCCAGCAGTTCCGGGGTTGCAGATACGCAGTATTTT.

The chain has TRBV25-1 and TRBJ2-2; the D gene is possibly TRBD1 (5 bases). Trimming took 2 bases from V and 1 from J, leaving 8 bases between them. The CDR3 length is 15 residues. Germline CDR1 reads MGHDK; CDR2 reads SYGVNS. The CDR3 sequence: CASSEGAGNTGELFF. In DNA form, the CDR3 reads TGTGCCAGCAGTGAAGGGGCAGGGAACACCGGGGAGCTGTTTTTT.

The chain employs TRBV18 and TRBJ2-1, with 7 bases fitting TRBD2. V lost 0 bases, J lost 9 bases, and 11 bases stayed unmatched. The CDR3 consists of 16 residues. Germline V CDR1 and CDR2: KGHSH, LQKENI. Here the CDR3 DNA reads TGTGCCAGCTCACCACCTATAGCGGGCTGGGGTAGTGAGCAGTTCTTC. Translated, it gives CASSPPIAGWGSEQFF.

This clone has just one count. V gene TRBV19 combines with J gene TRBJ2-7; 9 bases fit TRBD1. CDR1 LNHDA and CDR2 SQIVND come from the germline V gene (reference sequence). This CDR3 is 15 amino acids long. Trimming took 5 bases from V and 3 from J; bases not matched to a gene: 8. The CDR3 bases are TGTGCCAGTAGTGTAACCACAGGGGGCATCTACGAGCAGTACTTC. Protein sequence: CASSVTTGGIYEQYF.

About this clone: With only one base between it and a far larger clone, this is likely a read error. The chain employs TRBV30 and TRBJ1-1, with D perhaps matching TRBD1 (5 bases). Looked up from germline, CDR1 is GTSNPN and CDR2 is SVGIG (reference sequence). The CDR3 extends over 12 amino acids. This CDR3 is CASSAGGTEAFF. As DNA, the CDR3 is TGTGCCTCGAGTGCGGGGGGCACTGAAGCTTTCTTT.

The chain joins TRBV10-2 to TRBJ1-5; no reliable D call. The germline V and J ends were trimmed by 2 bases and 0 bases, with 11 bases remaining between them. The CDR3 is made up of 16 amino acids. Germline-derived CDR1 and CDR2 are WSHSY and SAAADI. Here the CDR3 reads CASSEANYYSNQPQHF. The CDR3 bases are TGCGCCAGCAGTGAGGCCAATTACTATAGCAATCAGCCCCAGCATTTT.

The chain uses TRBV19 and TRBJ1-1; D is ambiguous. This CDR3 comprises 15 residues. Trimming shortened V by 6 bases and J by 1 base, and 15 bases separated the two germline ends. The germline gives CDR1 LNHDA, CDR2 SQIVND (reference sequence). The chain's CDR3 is CASSDIRGGNTEAFF. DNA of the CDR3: TGTGCCAGTAGCGATATCCGCGGCGGGAACACTGAAGCTTTCTTT.

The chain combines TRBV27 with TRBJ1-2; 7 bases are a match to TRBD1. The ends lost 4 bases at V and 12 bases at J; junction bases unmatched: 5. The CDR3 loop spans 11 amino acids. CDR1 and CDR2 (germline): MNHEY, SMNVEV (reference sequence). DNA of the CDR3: TGTGCCAGCAGTTACCAGGGGGGTAACACCTTC. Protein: CASSYQGGNTF.

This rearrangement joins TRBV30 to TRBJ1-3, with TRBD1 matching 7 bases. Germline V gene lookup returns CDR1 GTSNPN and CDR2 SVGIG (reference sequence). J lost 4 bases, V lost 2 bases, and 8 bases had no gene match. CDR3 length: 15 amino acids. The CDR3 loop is CAWSPNRGAGNTIYF. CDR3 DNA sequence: TGTGCCTGGAGTCCTAACAGGGGAGCGGGAAACACCATATATTTT.

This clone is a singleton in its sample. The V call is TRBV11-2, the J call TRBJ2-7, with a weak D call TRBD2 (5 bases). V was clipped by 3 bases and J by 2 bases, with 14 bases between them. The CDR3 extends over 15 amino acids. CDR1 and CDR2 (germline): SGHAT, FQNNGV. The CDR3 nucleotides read TGTGCCAGCAGCTTTCCCGGGGTGAGGGCCTACGAGCAGTACTTC. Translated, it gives CASSFPGVRAYEQYF.